The 18 T cell receptor beta chains reported below all come from one sample, sequenced in a study of glioma-infiltrating T cells. Using RNA template, CDR3s of TCR alpha and beta were amplified with iRepertoire arm-PCR. TCRdb re-analysed the multiplex PCR reads in MiXCR, keeping a single row per CDR3 protein. The table includes some 160,000 distinct CDR3 sequences, about 46% detected once. What was sequenced was glioma tissue, nonneoplastic brain tissue, or PBMCs (not recorded which). The source is a human donor with low-grade glioma or glioblastoma, undergoing nonglioma brain surgery, or in good health (not recorded which).

This clonotype was detected ten times or more. The rearrangement joins TRBV7-2 to TRBJ1-2; 9 bases fit TRBD1. Germline assignment: CDR1 SGHTA and CDR2 FQGNSA. The J segment lost 2 bases and the V segment lost 3 bases, leaving 4 bases of the junction unmatched. CDR3 length: 15 residues. The CDR3 nucleotides are TGTGCCAGCAGCTTCTCGACAGGGGGGAACTATGGCTACACCTTC. Residues: CASSFSTGGNYGYTF.

This clonotype was detected ten times or more. The J gene is TRBJ1-4, the V gene TRBV12-3 or TRBV12-4; 7 nucleotides line up with TRBD1. The CDR3 totals 13 residues. The ends lost 1 base at V and 14 bases at J; junction bases unmatched: 7. DNA for the CDR3: TGTGCCAGCAGTTTAGGATTGACAGGGCCGCTGTTTTTT. This encodes CASSLGLTGPLFF.

This clonotype has at least ten counts. The chain combines TRBV20-1 with TRBJ2-3; D is perhaps TRBD2 (6 bases). The germline V gene has CDR1 DFQATT and CDR2 SNEGSKA (reference sequence). Trimming removed 2 bases from V and 5 bases from J, with 11 bases in between. CDR3 size: 13 residues. For the CDR3, the DNA is TGCAGTGCTAGAATCCGGGGACTAGATACGCAGTATTTT. Its translation: CSARIRGLDTQYF.

This clonotype has ten or more counts. The rearrangement uses TRBV20-1 and TRBJ2-2, with D hard to call. Looked up from germline, CDR1 is DFQATT and CDR2 is SNEGSKA (reference sequence). This CDR3 has 12 amino acids. The V end lost 3 bases, the J end lost 1 base, and 3 bases lay between the germline ends. This CDR3 is CSARGNTGELFF. The CDR3 DNA follows: TGCAGTGCTAGGGGGAACACCGGGGAGCTGTTTTTT.

This rearrangement joins TRBV7-2 to TRBJ2-1; the D gene is possibly TRBD2 (6 bases). Germline V gene lookup returns CDR1 SGHTA and CDR2 FQGNSA. The CDR3 length is 16 residues. The V end lost 4 bases, the J end lost 6 bases, and 19 bases lay between the germline ends. Written as DNA, the CDR3 is TGTGCCAGCAGCTCCTCGACGGGAGTAGGTTCCAATGAGCAGTTCTTC. This translates into CASSSSTGVGSNEQFF.

This clonotype was recorded many times. The rearrangement joins TRBV20-1 to TRBJ2-7, with TRBD1 matching 7 bases. Trimming took 6 bases from V and 6 from J; bases not matched to a gene: 8. The V gene's germline CDR1 is DFQATT and CDR2 SNEGSKA (reference sequence). The CDR3 has 12 residues. The DNA of the CDR3 is TGCAGTGCAGGACAGGTAGCCCCCGAGCAGTACTTC. Its protein is CSAGQVAPEQYF.

Worth noting for this clonotype: This could be a read error, since a much larger clone is one nucleotide away. This sequence joins TRBV6-2 or TRBV6-3 and TRBJ2-7; D call uncertain. Germline V gene lookup returns CDR1 MNHEY and CDR2 SVGEGT. This CDR3 spans 13 amino acids. Here the CDR3 DNA reads TGTGCCAGCACCGGAAACGAAGCCTACGAGAAGTACTTC. As protein: CASTGNEAYEKYF.

The chain is built from TRBV2 and TRBJ2-5, with 8 bases lining up with TRBD2. With V trimmed by 4 bases and J by 3 bases, 4 bases remained unmatched. Germline CDR1 SNHLY, CDR2 FYNNEI. The length of the CDR3 is 14 residues. The CDR3, as DNA: TGTGCCAGCAGTGTAACGGGAGGGAAAGAGACCCAGTACTTC. Translated: CASSVTGGKETQYF.

About this clonotype itself: At one boundary the junction diverges from the germline segment, which might be a read error. The chain combines TRBV2 with TRBJ2-1, with 10 positions matching TRBD2. CDR1 SNHLY and CDR2 FYNNEI come from the germline V gene. The CDR3 contains 17 residues. CDR3 coding DNA: TGTGCCATCAGTCTCCGACCGGGGGGACTAGCGCATGTTGAGCAGTTCTTC. This codes for CAISLRPGGLAHVEQFF.

The chain combines TRBV6-5 with TRBJ1-1, with a tentative D call TRBD1 (5 bases). CDR1 is MNHEY, CDR2 SVGAGI, per germline. This CDR3 contains 13 residues. The V and J ends lost 0 bases and 5 bases respectively, with 7 bases between them. In DNA form, the CDR3 reads TGTGCCAGCAGTTACTCTTGGGGGACTGAAGCTTTCTTT. Protein: CASSYSWGTEAFF.

The sample holds many counts of this clonotype. The CDR3 is CSVWDRSYEQYF. The CDR3 nucleotides read TGCAGCGTATGGGACCGATCCTACGAGCAGTACTTC. V usage is TRBV29-1 and J usage is TRBJ2-7, with D perhaps assigned TRBD1 or TRBD2 (5 bases each). Germline CDR1 reads SQVTM; CDR2 reads ANQGSEA. There are 12 residues in the CDR3. The ends were cut back, 6 bases at V and 1 base at J, with 10 bases in the middle.

Notes on this clonotype: A much larger clonotype is one base distant, so this may be a read error. This chain joins TRBV9 and TRBJ2-2; possibly TRBD1 or TRBD2 for D (5 bases each). V was cut by 5 bases and J by 3 bases, with 20 bases left in between. Germline CDR1 and CDR2: SGDLS and YYNGEE. This CDR3 comprises 17 residues. CDR3 in amino acids: CASRSLGRGPDTGELFF. Written as DNA, the CDR3 is TGTGCCAGCAGAAGTTTGGGTCGGGGCCCTGACACCGGGGAGCTGTTTTTT.

This clonotype was observed a few times. The CDR3 coding sequence is TGCAGCGCCGGCGAGGGGGGACACACTGAAGCTTTCTTT. This sequence encodes CSAGEGGHTEAFF. The genes are TRBV29-1 and TRBJ1-1; a weak D match, TRBD1 (6 bases). Germline assignment: CDR1 SQVTM and CDR2 ANQGSEA. Trimming removed 7 bases at V and 3 bases at J, with 15 bases between. This CDR3 spans 13 amino acids.

This clonotype was counted ten times or more. This chain links TRBV6-6 with TRBJ2-1, with 12 bases lining up with TRBD1. V was pared by 0 bases and J by 8 bases, with 2 bases of the junction left unmatched. The CDR3 is 15 residues long. Germline-derived CDR1 and CDR2 are MNHNY and SVGAGI (reference sequence). The CDR3 DNA is TGTGCCAGCAGTTACTCGGGACAGGGGGCGGATGAGCAGTTCTTC. Its protein is CASSYSGQGADEQFF.

This clonotype was seen ten or more times. This chain joins TRBV6-2 or TRBV6-3 and TRBJ2-5; 16 bases agree with TRBD2. The CDR3 is made up of 17 amino acids. The ends lost 4 bases at V and 4 bases at J; junction bases unmatched: 6. Germline V CDR1 and CDR2: MNHEY, SVGEGT. CDR3 DNA: TGTGCCAGCAGTTGGGGGACTAGCGGGAGGGCCCGAGAGACCCAGTACTTC. It encodes CASSWGTSGRARETQYF.

This chain links TRBV12-3 or TRBV12-4 with TRBJ2-2; 8 positions match TRBD1. The CDR3 is 16 residues long. V shed 5 bases and J 0 bases; nucleotides not matched to a gene: 5. CDR3 protein: CASSLGQGANTGELFF. In DNA, the CDR3 is TGTGCCAGCAGTCTCGGACAGGGCGCGAACACCGGGGAGCTGTTTTTT.

Worth noting for this clonotype: A much larger clone sits a single nucleotide away, making a read error possible. V gene TRBV4-1 combines with J gene TRBJ2-7, with D uncertain. CDR3 length equals 14 residues. CDR1 and CDR2 from the germline V gene are MGHRA and YSYEKL. The ends were cut back, 6 bases at V and 2 bases at J, with 14 bases in the middle. This chain's CDR3 is CASRKDERTYEQYF. The CDR3 nucleotides read TGCGCCAGCAGGAAAGACGAGAGGACCTACGAGCAGTACTTC.

CDR3 sequence (DNA): TGTGCCAGCAGTTCATCCTGGACAGGGTTTAAGGAGCAGTACTTC. Its protein is CASSSSWTGFKEQYF. V gene TRBV28 combines with J gene TRBJ2-7; 8 nucleotides agree with TRBD1. The CDR3 length is 15 residues. Germline loops: CDR1 MDHEN, CDR2 SYDVKM. J lost 7 bases, V lost 4 bases, and 12 bases had no gene match.